One and the same sample provided the 31 T cell receptor beta chains below, sequenced in a study of blood T cell repertoires in COVID-19. The repertoire was sequenced with immunoSEQ multiplex PCR; TCRdb's copy has only in-frame clones and lacks some. The sample records roughly 430,000 clones, roughly 88% being singletons. The sequencing input was PBMCs or T cells enriched from blood (not recorded which). The receptors shown here come from a woman aged 40 to 49 with acute COVID-19.

CDR3 nucleotide sequence: TGTGCCAGCAGCTCCCCCCCGCCAGGGGTCCTCTCCTACGAGCAGTACTTC. Amino acid sequence: CASSSPPPGVLSYEQYF. The rearrangement links TRBV5-8 to TRBJ2-7; a weak D match, TRBD1 (6 bases). The CDR3 sequence is 17 residues long. The germline V and J ends were trimmed by 3 bases and 0 bases, with 19 bases remaining between them. The germline V gene encodes CDR1 SGHTS and CDR2 YDEGEE.

The rearrangement uses TRBV7-2 and TRBJ1-3, with unresolved D. V lost 3 bases and J lost 3, with 6 bases in between. CDR1 is SGHTA, CDR2 FQGNSA, per germline. CDR3 length: 13 residues. The CDR3 is CASSLTFGNTIYF. CDR3 nucleotides: TGTGCCAGCAGCTTGACATTTGGAAACACCATATATTTT. Supplemented by reference TRBV7-2 and TRBJ1-3, the full variable domain reads GAGVSQSPSNKVTEKGKDVELRCDPISGHTALYWYRQSLGQGLEFLIYFQGNSAPDKSGLPSDRFSAERTGGSVSTLTIQRTQQEDSAVYLCASSLTFGNTIYFGEGSWLTVV.

This clone was detected only once. The rearrangement links TRBV6-5 to TRBJ2-7; 7 bases agree with TRBD2. The germline CDR1 and CDR2 sequences are MNHEY and SVGAGI. V shed 7 bases, J shed 2 bases, and the junction held 8 bases outside the gene matches. The CDR3 runs 14 residues. The CDR3, as DNA: TGTGCCAGCAAGACCAGCGGGACCCCCTACGAGCAGTACTTC. Its translation: CASKTSGTPYEQYF.

The genes are TRBV30 and TRBJ1-6; 7 bases agree with TRBD1. This CDR3 has 15 residues. V trimming: 5 bases; J trimming: 2 bases; junction bases outside the gene matches: 6. Germline assignment: CDR1 GTSNPN and CDR2 SVGIG (reference sequence). The CDR3 spells CAWAQGVPYNSPLHF. For the CDR3, the DNA is TGTGCCTGGGCCCAGGGGGTCCCCTATAATTCACCCCTCCACTTT.

The chain recombines TRBV2 with TRBJ1-2; D is perhaps TRBD1 (6 bases). Trimming removed 6 bases at V and 1 base at J, with 12 bases between. From germline, CDR1 is SNHLY and CDR2 FYNNEI. The CDR3 consists of 14 residues. The DNA for the CDR3 is TGTGCCAGCAGCACAGGGACGCTTAACTATGGCTACACCTTC. Its protein product is CASSTGTLNYGYTF.

Of note for this clone: Other DNA sequences of this sample code for an identical CDR3. CDR3 amino acids: CASSLTSGGTTDTQYF. The CDR3 region has the DNA TGTGCCAGCAGCTTAACTAGCGGTGGCACCACAGATACGCAGTATTTT. The rearrangement joins TRBV7-9 to TRBJ2-3; TRBD2 agrees at 8 bases. The CDR3 is 16 amino acids. CDR1 is SEHNR, CDR2 FQNEAQ, per germline (reference sequence). V was clipped by 2 bases and J by 2 bases; unmatched bases: 6. The variable domain in full, completed from reference TRBV7-9 and TRBJ2-3, reads DTGVSQNPRHKITKRGQNVTFRCDPISEHNRLYWYRQTLGQGPEFLTYFQNEAQLEKSRLLSDRFSAERPKGSFSTLEIQRTEQGDSAMYLCASSLTSGGTTDTQYFGPGTRLTVL.

This chain links TRBV20-1 with TRBJ2-3; no firm D call. This CDR3 is built from 11 residues. CDR1 is DFQATT and CDR2 is SNEGSKA in the germline V gene (reference sequence). V gave up 3 bases and J gave up 5 bases, with 6 bases separating them. CDR3 coding DNA: TGCAGTGCTAGTCCACTAGATACGCAGTATTTT. This codes for CSASPLDTQYF.

The chain recombines TRBV7-9 with TRBJ1-1; 7 bases align to TRBD1. The CDR3 extends over 13 amino acids. Germline V lookup: CDR1 SEHNR, CDR2 FQNEAQ (reference sequence). Germline trimming cut 5 bases from V and 0 bases from J; bases unmatched to any gene: 0. The CDR3 loop is CASSGTVNTEAFF. The CDR3 nucleotides read TGTGCCAGCAGCGGGACAGTGAACACTGAAGCTTTCTTT. Variable domain in full (rest from reference TRBV7-9 and TRBJ1-1): DTGVSQNPRHKITKRGQNVTFRCDPISEHNRLYWYRQTLGQGPEFLTYFQNEAQLEKSRLLSDRFSAERPKGSFSTLEIQRTEQGDSAMYLCASSGTVNTEAFFGQGTRLTVV.

This clone was seen only once. This chain uses TRBV2 with TRBJ1-1; TRBD1 might be the D (5 bases). There are 14 residues in the CDR3. V was cut by 6 bases and J by 1 base, with 12 bases left in between. Germline lookup yields CDR1 SNHLY and CDR2 FYNNEI. DNA of the CDR3: TGTGCCAGCAGATTTAACCAGGGGAACACTGAAGCTTTCTTT. Its translation is CASRFNQGNTEAFF.

The gene calls are TRBV24-1 and TRBJ1-1; tentative D call: TRBD1 (5 bases). CDR1 KGHDR and CDR2 SFDVKD come from the germline V gene. The CDR3 is 11 amino acids. Trimming took 6 bases from V and 9 from J, leaving 10 bases between them. CDR3: CATSYRQKAFF. In DNA, the CDR3 is TGTGCCACCAGTTATAGACAGAAAGCTTTCTTT.

The chain links TRBV29-1 to TRBJ1-5; tentatively, D is TRBD1 (5 bases). The germline V gene encodes CDR1 SQVTM and CDR2 ANQGSEA. The CDR3 consists of 13 residues. Between the trimmed V and J ends, which lost 4 bases and 7 bases, there was a span of 14 bases. The CDR3 DNA follows: TGCAGCGTTGGGGGGGTCCTAGGACAGCCCCAGCATTTT. It yields the protein CSVGGVLGQPQHF.

The rearrangement joins TRBV3-1 (or the pseudogene TRBV3-2) to TRBJ2-3, with D possibly TRBD2 on 7 matching bases. V shed 2 bases and J shed 2 bases, with 14 bases lying between them. The germline V gene has CDR1 LGHDT and CDR2 YNNKEL (reference sequence). This CDR3 spans 16 amino acids. CDR3 amino acids: CASSQTGGLNTDTQYF. The CDR3 DNA follows: TGTGCCAGCAGCCAAACGGGGGGCTTAAACACAGATACGCAGTATTTT.

The chain combines TRBV19 with TRBJ1-5; D uncertain. The V gene's germline CDR1 is LNHDA and CDR2 SQIVND (reference sequence). The CDR3 loop spans 15 amino acids. Trimming took 1 base from V and 5 from J, leaving 12 bases between them. In nucleotides, the CDR3 is TGTGCCAGTAGTATAGGAGGAGGGTCGGATCAGCCCCAGCATTTT. Protein product: CASSIGGGSDQPQHF.

This clone was counted once. This chain uses TRBV7-9 with TRBJ2-3; 14 bases are shared with TRBD2. Germline V gene lookup returns CDR1 SEHNR and CDR2 FQNEAQ (reference sequence). This CDR3 spans 17 amino acids. The V and J ends lost 2 bases and 9 bases, in that order; junction bases with no gene match: 10. CDR3 residues: CASSLYGTSGGFDTQYF. DNA of the CDR3: TGTGCCAGCAGCTTATACGGGACTAGCGGGGGCTTCGACACGCAGTATTTT. Full variable domain (outside the CDR3, taken from reference TRBV7-9 and TRBJ2-3): DTGVSQNPRHKITKRGQNVTFRCDPISEHNRLYWYRQTLGQGPEFLTYFQNEAQLEKSRLLSDRFSAERPKGSFSTLEIQRTEQGDSAMYLCASSLYGTSGGFDTQYFGPGTRLTVL.

The chain carries TRBV19 and TRBJ1-1; 7 positions agree with TRBD1. The V and J ends lost 7 bases and 5 bases, in that order; junction bases with no gene match: 4. The CDR3 is made up of 12 amino acids. CDR1 is LNHDA and CDR2 is SQIVND in the germline V gene (reference sequence). The DNA of the CDR3 is TGTGCCAGTAAGGGCAGGGGGACTGAAGCTTTCTTT. Translated: CASKGRGTEAFF.

This chain joins TRBV30 and TRBJ1-1; D not certain. The V gene's germline CDR1 is GTSNPN and CDR2 SVGIG (reference sequence). The CDR3 contains 13 residues. The germline V and J ends were trimmed by 2 bases and 0 bases, with 7 bases remaining between them. Here the CDR3 reads CAWSLGVNTEAFF. The CDR3 DNA follows: TGTGCCTGGAGTCTGGGAGTGAACACTGAAGCTTTCTTT.

Here the CDR3 DNA reads TGTGCCAGCAGCTTCGGGACTTATACAGATACGCAGTATTTT. Translating it yields CASSFGTYTDTQYF. The J gene is TRBJ2-3, the V gene TRBV11-2, with D possibly being TRBD2 (6 bases). Trimming pared 3 bases from V and 3 bases from J, leaving 10 bases between. The CDR3 extends over 14 amino acids. The V gene's germline CDR1 is SGHAT and CDR2 FQNNGV.

The chain employs TRBV6-6 and TRBJ2-7, with D tentatively TRBD1 (6 bases). CDR3 size: 15 residues. The ends were cut back, 5 bases at V and 1 base at J, with 15 bases in the middle. From germline, CDR1 is MNHNY and CDR2 SVGAGI (reference sequence). The CDR3 region has the DNA TGTGCCAGCAGTGCGACCTTCGGACAGTCCTACGAGCAGTACTTC. It codes for CASSATFGQSYEQYF.

J is TRBJ1-1 and V is TRBV2, with 7 positions matching TRBD1. The CDR3 has 12 amino acids. Germline CDR1 and CDR2: SNHLY and FYNNEI. The V gene end was trimmed by 1 base and the J gene end by 11 bases; junction bases not matched to a gene: 4. The CDR3 region is CASSEEDRAAFF. In DNA, the CDR3 is TGTGCCAGCAGTGAAGAAGACAGGGCCGCTTTCTTT.

V and J are TRBV4-1 and TRBJ1-6, with 7 bases matching TRBD1. The V gene end was trimmed by 5 bases and the J gene end by 8 bases; junction bases not matched to a gene: 6. Germline V gene lookup returns CDR1 MGHRA and CDR2 YSYEKL. The CDR3 loop spans 14 amino acids. CDR3 region: CASSLQQGDSPLHF. The CDR3 nucleotides read TGCGCCAGCAGCTTACAGCAGGGGGATTCACCCCTCCACTTT.

The V call is TRBV5-6, the J call TRBJ1-2; possible D gene TRBD1, 5 bases. Germline-derived CDR1 and CDR2 are SGHDT and YYEEEE. V dropped 4 bases and J dropped 4 bases, with 23 bases sitting between them. The CDR3 is made up of 17 amino acids. The CDR3 DNA reads TGTGCCAGCAGCCCCAGTGGAAGTCGGGGGATCGCCTATGGCTACACCTTC. It encodes CASSPSGSRGIAYGYTF.

The chain uses TRBV15 and TRBJ1-3, with D possibly being TRBD1 (6 bases). Germline CDR1 and CDR2: LNHNV and YYDKDF (reference sequence). V dropped 5 bases and J dropped 0 bases, with 11 bases sitting between them. This CDR3 has 15 residues. DNA of the CDR3: TGTGCCACCAGCCGCGACAGGCTCTCTGGAAACACCATATATTTT. It specifies CATSRDRLSGNTIYF.

The CDR3 region is CASSPARFKGQGYTDTQYF. The CDR3, as DNA: TGTGCCAGCTCACCAGCTAGATTTAAAGGACAGGGATACACAGATACGCAGTATTTT. The rearrangement links TRBV18 to TRBJ2-3; TRBD1 aligns across 8 bases. Germline V CDR1 and CDR2: KGHSH, LQKENI. This CDR3 spans 19 amino acids. V shed 2 bases, J shed 2 bases, and the junction held 15 bases outside the gene matches.

The chain uses TRBV11-2 and TRBJ2-2, with a weak D call TRBD2 (5 bases). Germline V gene lookup returns CDR1 SGHAT and CDR2 FQNNGV. This CDR3 is built from 18 residues. V lost 0 bases, J lost 2 bases, and 16 bases lay in between. CDR3 nucleotide sequence: TGTGCCAGCAGCTTAGATATCGGTCCAGCGGAAAACACCGGGGAGCTGTTTTTT. Amino acid sequence: CASSLDIGPAENTGELFF.

This chain joins TRBV2 and TRBJ1-2, with D perhaps TRBD1 (6 bases). Germline values: CDR1 SNHLY, CDR2 FYNNEI. The CDR3 extends over 14 amino acids. V was pared by 11 bases and J by 5 bases, with 21 bases between. The CDR3 loop is CAGSTGQITYGYTF. Written as DNA, the CDR3 is TGTGCCGGGTCAACGGGACAAATAACTTATGGCTACACCTTC.

The V gene is TRBV5-8, the J gene TRBJ2-2; 10 bases map to TRBD1. The length of the CDR3 is 15 residues. With 4 bases clipped from V and 7 bases from J, the junction kept 7 bases outside the gene matches. CDR1 SGHTS and CDR2 YDEGEE come from the germline V gene. CDR3 region: CASSQRQGAVGELFF. CDR3 coding DNA: TGTGCCAGCAGCCAACGACAGGGGGCGGTCGGGGAGCTGTTTTTT.

This clone occurred once. The chain combines TRBV30 with TRBJ1-2; 8 bases agree with TRBD1. Germline CDR1 GTSNPN, CDR2 SVGIG (reference sequence). There are 14 residues in the CDR3. Trimming at V came to 3 bases and at J to 7 bases, leaving 10 bases not matched to a gene. The CDR3: CAWSHRGSDGGYTF. The CDR3, as DNA: TGTGCCTGGAGCCACAGGGGGTCGGACGGTGGCTACACCTTC.

The gene calls are TRBV6-5 and TRBJ1-5; D call uncertain. CDR1 and CDR2 from the germline V gene are MNHEY and SVGAGI. The CDR3 extends over 15 amino acids. Trimming took off 6 bases at V and 2 bases at J, with 14 bases between the two ends. CDR3 nucleotide sequence: TGTGCCAGCAGCTTCTCCGGGGAAGGCAATCAGCCCCAGCATTTT. Protein product: CASSFSGEGNQPQHF.

This rearrangement joins TRBV19 to TRBJ2-4; 7 bases are shared with TRBD1. CDR1 is LNHDA and CDR2 is SQIVND in the germline V gene (reference sequence). The CDR3 totals 20 residues. Trimming at V came to 1 base and at J to 0 bases, leaving 15 bases not matched to a gene. The CDR3 sequence is CASSIAGQTNLNLAKNIQYF. In DNA form, the CDR3 reads TGTGCCAGTAGTATAGCGGGACAGACTAATTTAAATTTAGCCAAAAACATTCAGTACTTC.

The rearrangement joins TRBV3-1 (or the pseudogene TRBV3-2) to TRBJ1-4; maybe TRBD1 (6 bases). V was trimmed by 3 bases and J by 7 bases, leaving 12 bases between them. This CDR3 comprises 14 residues. Germline values: CDR1 LGHDT, CDR2 YNNKEL (reference sequence). CDR3 loop: CASSHRGSGEKLFF. For the CDR3, the DNA is TGTGCCAGCAGCCACAGGGGATCGGGTGAAAAACTGTTTTTT.

This clone has just a few counts. The rearrangement joins TRBV6-6 to TRBJ2-1; D unresolved. The CDR3 sequence is 11 residues long. Trimming took 6 bases from V and 7 from J, leaving 7 bases between them. Per germline, CDR1 MNHNY and CDR2 SVGAGI (reference sequence). The CDR3 reads CASSPGNEQFF. DNA of the CDR3: TGTGCCAGCAGCCCCGGGAATGAGCAGTTCTTC.